Following are 8 T cell receptor beta chains from one sample sequenced in a study of immune reconstitution after stem cell transplant in scleroderma. A single record per CDR3 protein comes from TCRdb applying MiXCR to the RT-PCR reads. The sample carries about 3,600 distinct CDR3 sequences, 6.3% recorded once. Sampling took place before or after autologous hematopoietic stem cell transplantation (not recorded which). These receptors were taken from a female donor with systemic sclerosis.

By frequency in the sample, this clonotype is medium-sized. The rearrangement joins TRBV20-1 to TRBJ1-1, with TRBD1 matching over 7 bases. The CDR3 has 14 residues. The V gene's germline CDR1 is DFQATT and CDR2 SNEGSKA (reference sequence). Trimming at V came to 2 bases and at J to 0 bases, leaving 3 bases not matched to a gene. CDR3 sequence (DNA): TGCAGTGCTAGAAGGGACAGATTGAACACTGAAGCTTTCTTT. This encodes CSARRDRLNTEAFF.

A word on this clonotype: It may be a read error: a sequence one base away is much more abundant. V is TRBV5-1 and J is TRBJ2-3, with TRBD1 matching 8 bases. Germline V gene sequence: CDR1 SGHRS, CDR2 YFSETQ. The CDR3 totals 15 residues. DNA for the CDR3: TGCGCCGGCAGCTCGAGGACAGGGAGCACAGATACGCAGTATTTT. This encodes CAGSSRTGSTDTQYF. Full variable domain (remainder filled in from reference TRBV5-1 and TRBJ2-3): KAGVTQTPRYLIKTRGQQVTLSCSPISGHRSVSWYQQTPGQGLQFLFEYFSETQRNKGNFPGRFSGRQFSNSRSEMNVSTLELGDSALYLCAGSSRTGSTDTQYFGPGTRLTVL.

Comment on this clonotype: A read error may produce the germline difference seen at one junction end. This chain connects TRBV27 to TRBJ2-7; tentatively, D is TRBD2 (6 bases). This CDR3 spans 15 amino acids. The V gene's germline CDR1 is MNHEY and CDR2 SMNVEV (reference sequence). CDR3 region: CAGSFDSRGSYEQYF. The CDR3 DNA follows: TGTGCCGGCAGTTTCGACAGCCGGGGGTCCTACGAGCAGTACTTC.

In its sample, this clonotype ranks as medium-sized. The chain couples TRBV6-5 to TRBJ2-2, with 7 bases identical to TRBD2. This CDR3 is 16 amino acids long. The V segment lost 0 bases and the J segment 7 bases; nucleotides outside the gene matches: 8. CDR1 and CDR2 (germline): MNHEY, SVGAGI. As DNA, the CDR3 is TGTGCCAGCAGTTACTCCTTGGGGGGGACGGGCGGGGAGCTGTTTTTT. Its translation: CASSYSLGGTGGELFF.

The chain joins TRBV29-1 to TRBJ2-1; 14 nucleotides line up with TRBD2. Germline assignment: CDR1 SQVTM and CDR2 ANQGSEA. CDR3 size: 16 residues. Trimming at V came to 3 bases and at J to 6 bases, leaving 7 bases not matched to a gene. CDR3 in amino acids: CSVEPGLAGVGNEQFF. In DNA, the CDR3 is TGCAGCGTTGAGCCGGGACTAGCGGGAGTAGGCAATGAGCAGTTCTTC.

This clonotype is judged medium-sized. V usage is TRBV6-6 and J usage is TRBJ2-7, with D possibly matching TRBD1 (5 bases). V was shortened by 4 bases and J by 0 bases, with 13 bases between the two germline ends. The length of the CDR3 is 15 residues. Germline V gives CDR1 MNHNY, CDR2 SVGAGI (reference sequence). The chain's CDR3 is CASSSGQGFSYEQYF. DNA for the CDR3: TGTGCCAGCAGTTCAGGGCAGGGATTCTCCTACGAGCAGTACTTC.

On this clonotype: Germline is not matched at one junction end, which may reflect a read error. The V gene is TRBV3-1, the J gene TRBJ2-7, with 8 bases aligning to TRBD2. The CDR3 runs to 14 residues. The V gene's germline CDR1 is LGHDT and CDR2 YNNKEL (reference sequence). Here the CDR3 DNA reads TGTGTCAGCAGCCCCCTCAGCGGGGGTGGCGAGCAGTACTTC. Translation: CVSSPLSGGGEQYF.

This clonotype is deemed medium-sized. The chain joins TRBV28 to TRBJ2-5; D is undetermined. Per germline, CDR1 MDHEN and CDR2 SYDVKM. This CDR3 has 16 residues. V lost 6 bases, J lost 7 bases, and 24 bases lay in between. CDR3 sequence: CASRQHISPIGRTQYF. CDR3 sequence (DNA): TGTGCCAGCAGGCAGCATATCAGCCCCATAGGGCGGACCCAGTACTTC.